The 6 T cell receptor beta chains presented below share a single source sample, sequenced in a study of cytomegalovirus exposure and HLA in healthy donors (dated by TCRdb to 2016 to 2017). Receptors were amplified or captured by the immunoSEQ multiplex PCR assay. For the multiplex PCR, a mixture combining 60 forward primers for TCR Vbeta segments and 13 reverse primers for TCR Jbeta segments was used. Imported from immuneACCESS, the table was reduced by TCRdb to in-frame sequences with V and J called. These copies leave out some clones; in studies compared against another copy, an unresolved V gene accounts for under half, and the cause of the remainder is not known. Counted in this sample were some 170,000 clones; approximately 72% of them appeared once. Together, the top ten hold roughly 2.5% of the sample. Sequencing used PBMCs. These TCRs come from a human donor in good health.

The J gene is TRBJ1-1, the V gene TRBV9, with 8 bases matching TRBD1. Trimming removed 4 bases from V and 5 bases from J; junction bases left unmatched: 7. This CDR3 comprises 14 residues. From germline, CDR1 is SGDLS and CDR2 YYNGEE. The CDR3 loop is CASSQTGVETEAFF. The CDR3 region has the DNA TGTGCCAGCAGCCAGACAGGGGTGGAGACTGAAGCTTTCTTT.

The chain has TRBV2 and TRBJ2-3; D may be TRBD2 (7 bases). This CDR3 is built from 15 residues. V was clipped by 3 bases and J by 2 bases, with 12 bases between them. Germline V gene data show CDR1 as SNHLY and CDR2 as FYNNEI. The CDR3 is CASSERGPDTDTQYF. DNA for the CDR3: TGTGCCAGCAGTGAGCGGGGGCCCGACACAGATACGCAGTATTTT.

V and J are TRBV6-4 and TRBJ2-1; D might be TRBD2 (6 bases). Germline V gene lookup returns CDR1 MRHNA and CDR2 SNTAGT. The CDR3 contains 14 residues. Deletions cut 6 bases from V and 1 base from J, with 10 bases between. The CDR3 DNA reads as TGTGCCAGCAGCTCCGGGGGATCCTACAATGAGCAGTTCTTC. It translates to CASSSGGSYNEQFF.

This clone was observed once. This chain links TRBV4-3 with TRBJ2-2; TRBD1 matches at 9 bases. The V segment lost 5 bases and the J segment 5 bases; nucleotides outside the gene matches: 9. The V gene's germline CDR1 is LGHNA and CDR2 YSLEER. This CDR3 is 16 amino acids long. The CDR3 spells CASSAWTGVKTGELFF. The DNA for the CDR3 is TGCGCCAGCAGCGCCTGGACAGGGGTTAAAACCGGGGAGCTGTTTTTT.

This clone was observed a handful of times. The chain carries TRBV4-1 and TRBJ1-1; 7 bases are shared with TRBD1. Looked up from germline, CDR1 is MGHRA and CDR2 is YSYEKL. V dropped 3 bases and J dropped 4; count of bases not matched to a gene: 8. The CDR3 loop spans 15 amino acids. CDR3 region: CASSQDRQPATEAFF. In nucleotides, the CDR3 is TGCGCCAGCAGCCAGGACAGGCAGCCGGCCACTGAAGCTTTCTTT.

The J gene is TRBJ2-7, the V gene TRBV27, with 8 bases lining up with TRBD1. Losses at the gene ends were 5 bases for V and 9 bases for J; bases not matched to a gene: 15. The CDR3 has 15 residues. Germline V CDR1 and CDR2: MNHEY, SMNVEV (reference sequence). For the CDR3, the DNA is TGTGCCAGCAGTCCTTGGACAGGGTCAAGGGACCGGCAGTACTTC. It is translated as CASSPWTGSRDRQYF.